Shown below are 8 T cell receptor beta chains from a single sample sequenced in a study of memory CD4+ T cells and cytomegalovirus serostatus. Single viable CD3+CD4+CD8-CD45RO+ cells were sorted as the memory CD4+ T cells. Using immunoSEQ multiplex PCR, the repertoire was profiled, and TCRdb retains in-frame clones only, with some absent. The sample gives about 44,000 clones, approximately 82% of which show up once; about 1.9% is in the top ten. The source material was memory CD4+ T cells from blood. The origin of the receptors is an adult in good health and CMV-seronegative.

The chain employs TRBV6-1 and TRBJ1-3; D remains ambiguous. The CDR3 sequence is 14 residues long. V lost 2 bases, J lost 1 base, and 6 bases lay in between. The germline gives CDR1 MNHNS, CDR2 SASEGT. This chain's CDR3 is CASSEPVSGNTIYF. CDR3 bases: TGTGCCAGCAGTGAACCGGTATCTGGAAACACCATATATTTT.

The rearrangement joins TRBV2 to TRBJ2-3; tentative D call: TRBD2 (5 bases). The CDR3 is 14 residues long. V shed 2 bases and J shed 5 bases, with 11 bases lying between them. Germline V gives CDR1 SNHLY, CDR2 FYNNEI. CDR3 region: CASSERVAGDTQYF. CDR3 DNA sequence: TGTGCCAGCAGTGAACGGGTGGCGGGAGATACGCAGTATTTT.

This clone was recorded a few times. This rearrangement joins TRBV29-1 to TRBJ2-1, with 9 bases fitting TRBD2. V dropped 4 bases and J dropped 6; count of bases not matched to a gene: 7. Germline CDR1 SQVTM, CDR2 ANQGSEA. This CDR3 is built from 14 residues. The chain's CDR3 is CSVVIRGGVNEQFF. CDR3 in DNA: TGCAGCGTTGTAATTCGCGGGGGGGTCAATGAGCAGTTCTTC.

This chain joins TRBV14 and TRBJ1-1; TRBD1 aligns across 7 bases. The CDR3 has 14 amino acids. Losses at the gene ends were 5 bases for V and 0 bases for J; bases not matched to a gene: 3. Germline V gives CDR1 SGHDN, CDR2 FVKESK. CDR3 sequence reads: CASSKTGMNTEAFF. DNA for the CDR3: TGTGCCAGCAGCAAGACAGGGATGAACACTGAAGCTTTCTTT. Together with reference TRBV14 and TRBJ1-1, the CDR3 gives the full variable domain: EAGVTQFPSHSVIEKGQTVTLRCDPISGHDNLYWYRRVMGKEIKFLLHFVKESKQDESGMPNNRFLAERTGGTYSTLKVQPAELEDSGVYFCASSKTGMNTEAFFGQGTRLTVV.

This chain uses TRBV4-1 with TRBJ1-5, with D uncertain. V lost 5 bases, J lost 4 bases, and 18 bases lay in between. This CDR3 is 16 amino acids long. Looked up from germline, CDR1 is MGHRA and CDR2 is YSYEKL. The CDR3 protein is CASSEALADGNQPQHF. CDR3 bases: TGCGCCAGCAGCGAAGCCCTGGCAGATGGGAATCAGCCCCAGCATTTT.

This clone was counted between two and nine times. The chain recombines TRBV6-4 with TRBJ1-5, with TRBD1 identical over 7 bases. This CDR3 has 15 amino acids. J lost 5 bases, V lost 6 bases, and 10 bases had no gene match. Germline CDR1 reads MRHNA; CDR2 reads SNTAGT. The CDR3 reads CASSSMRDRDQPQHF. The CDR3 DNA reads as TGTGCCAGCAGCTCAATGCGGGACAGAGATCAGCCCCAGCATTTT.

The chain recombines TRBV5-1 with TRBJ1-3, with 8 nucleotides matching TRBD1. The germline V gene encodes CDR1 SGHRS and CDR2 YFSETQ. The V segment lost 4 bases and the J segment 9 bases; nucleotides outside the gene matches: 12. The CDR3 length is 15 residues. CDR3 amino acids: CASSDPGQVSSTIYF. The CDR3 nucleotides read TGCGCCAGCAGCGATCCGGGACAGGTTTCGAGCACCATATATTTT.

Details on this clone: Other DNA sequences in the sample encode the same CDR3. The chain is built from TRBV19 and TRBJ1-1; D is undetermined. Germline assignment: CDR1 LNHDA and CDR2 SQIVND (reference sequence). With 4 bases removed from V and 1 base from J, the gap between germline ends came to 7 bases. The CDR3 has 13 amino acids. CDR3 sequence: CASSNHENTEAFF. The CDR3 coding sequence is TGTGCCAGTAGTAACCACGAGAACACTGAAGCTTTCTTT.